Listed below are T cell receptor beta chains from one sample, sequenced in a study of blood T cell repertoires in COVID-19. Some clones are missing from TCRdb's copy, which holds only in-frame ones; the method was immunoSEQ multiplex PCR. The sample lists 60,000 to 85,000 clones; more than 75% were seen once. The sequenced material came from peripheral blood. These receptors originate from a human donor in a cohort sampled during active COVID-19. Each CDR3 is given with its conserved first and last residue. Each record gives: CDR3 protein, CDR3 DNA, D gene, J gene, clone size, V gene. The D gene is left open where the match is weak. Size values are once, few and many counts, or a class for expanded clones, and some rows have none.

CDR3 protein: CSVVSGSGDPRDQPQHF; CDR3 DNA: TGCAGCGTTGTCTCCGGGAGTGGCGATCCTAGGGATCAGCCCCAGCATTTT; D gene: .; J gene: TRBJ1-5; clone size: .; V gene: TRBV29-1
CDR3 protein: CASSLDRANTGELFF; CDR3 DNA: TGTGCCAGCAGTCTAGACAGGGCGAACACCGGGGAGCTGTTTTTT; D gene: TRBD1; J gene: TRBJ2-2; clone size: few; V gene: TRBV5-4
CDR3 protein: CASSDSGGGGYNEQFF; CDR3 DNA: TGTGCCAGCAGTGACTCGGGCGGGGGGGGATACAATGAGCAGTTCTTC; D gene: TRBD2; J gene: TRBJ2-1; clone size: .; V gene: TRBV6-4
CDR3 protein: CASSERGAQTGETQYF; CDR3 DNA: TGTGCCAGCAGTGAACGGGGAGCGCAGACAGGAGAGACCCAGTACTTC; D gene: .; J gene: TRBJ2-5; clone size: .; V gene: TRBV6-1
CDR3 protein: CASRLPGGGRYEQYF; CDR3 DNA: TGTGCCAGCAGACTACCAGGAGGGGGCCGTTATGAGCAGTACTTC; D gene: .; J gene: TRBJ2-7; clone size: .; V gene: TRBV11-2
CDR3 protein: CASSLGRPNYGYTF; CDR3 DNA: TGTGCCAGCAGCTTAGGGAGACCAAACTATGGCTACACCTTC; D gene: .; J gene: TRBJ1-2; clone size: .; V gene: TRBV7-2
CDR3 protein: CSASTGSDTQYF; CDR3 DNA: TGCAGTGCTAGTACAGGGTCAGATACGCAGTATTTT; D gene: .; J gene: TRBJ2-3; clone size: .; V gene: TRBV20-1
CDR3 protein: CSVPGSATNTGELFF; CDR3 DNA: TGCAGCGTCCCCGGGTCAGCGACGAACACCGGGGAGCTGTTTTTT; D gene: .; J gene: TRBJ2-2; clone size: .; V gene: TRBV29-1
CDR3 protein: CASSQDDSPLEQYF; CDR3 DNA: TGCGCCAGCAGCCAAGATGACAGTCCCCTCGAGCAGTACTTC; D gene: .; J gene: TRBJ2-7; clone size: few; V gene: TRBV4-3
CDR3 protein: CASSQSGGVGRDYNSPLHF; CDR3 DNA: TGTGCCAGCAGCCAATCGGGGGGCGTGGGCAGGGATTATAATTCACCCCTCCACTTT; D gene: .; J gene: TRBJ1-6; clone size: .; V gene: TRBV3-1/TRBV3-2
CDR3 protein: CASSPSGQGAETQYF; CDR3 DNA: TGTGCCAGCTCACCATCAGGACAGGGGGCTGAGACCCAGTACTTC; D gene: TRBD1; J gene: TRBJ2-5; clone size: .; V gene: TRBV18
CDR3 protein: CASSFTGKRGYEQYF; CDR3 DNA: TGTGCCAGCAGCTTCACAGGGAAAAGGGGCTACGAGCAGTACTTC; D gene: .; J gene: TRBJ2-7; clone size: .; V gene: TRBV7-8
CDR3 protein: CASSSIGGFSGNTIYF; CDR3 DNA: TGTGCCAGCAGCTCCATCGGGGGTTTCTCTGGAAACACCATATATTTT; D gene: .; J gene: TRBJ1-3; clone size: .; V gene: TRBV7-9
CDR3 protein: CASSLSVAGNTIYF; CDR3 DNA: TGCGCCAGCAGCTTATCAGTCGCCGGAAACACCATATATTTT; D gene: .; J gene: TRBJ1-3; clone size: .; V gene: TRBV5-1
CDR3 protein: CASRAQVSDQPQHF; CDR3 DNA: TGTGCCAGTAGGGCGCAGGTCTCTGACCAGCCCCAGCATTTT; D gene: .; J gene: TRBJ1-5; clone size: .; V gene: TRBV19
CDR3 protein: CAASSGLGYTF; CDR3 DNA: TGTGCCGCCAGTTCGGGGTTGGGCTACACCTTC; D gene: .; J gene: TRBJ1-2; clone size: .; V gene: TRBV6-5
CDR3 protein: CASSLNWDTSTQQYF; CDR3 DNA: TGTGCCAGCAGTTTAAATTGGGACACCTCCACGCAGCAGTACTTC; D gene: .; J gene: TRBJ2-7; clone size: .; V gene: TRBV27
CDR3 protein: CASSPRGSHTEAFF; CDR3 DNA: TGTGCCAGCAGCCCTAGGGGGTCACACACTGAAGCTTTCTTT; D gene: .; J gene: TRBJ1-1; clone size: .; V gene: TRBV7-3
CDR3 protein: CASVGTASNSPLHF; CDR3 DNA: TGTGCCAGCGTGGGGACAGCAAGTAATTCACCCCTCCACTTT; D gene: TRBD1; J gene: TRBJ1-6; clone size: .; V gene: TRBV6-5
CDR3 protein: CASSLQPGINTEAFF; CDR3 DNA: TGTGCCAGCAGCTTACAGCCAGGGATTAACACTGAAGCTTTCTTT; D gene: .; J gene: TRBJ1-1; clone size: .; V gene: TRBV7-2
CDR3 protein: CATSSRRWLDEQYF; CDR3 DNA: TGTGCCACCAGCTCTCGGAGGTGGCTGGACGAGCAGTACTTC; D gene: .; J gene: TRBJ2-7; clone size: .; V gene: TRBV15
CDR3 protein: CASSTEGQGNEAFF; CDR3 DNA: TGTGCCAGCTCGACCGAGGGACAGGGTAACGAAGCTTTCTTT; D gene: TRBD1; J gene: TRBJ1-1; clone size: .; V gene: TRBV18
CDR3 protein: CASSQAGRGLSVEQFF; CDR3 DNA: TGCGCCAGCAGCCAAGCGGGCAGGGGGCTCTCAGTTGAGCAGTTCTTC; D gene: TRBD1; J gene: TRBJ2-1; clone size: .; V gene: TRBV4-1
CDR3 protein: CASSSPWGGKTGELFF; CDR3 DNA: TGTGCCAGCAGCTCCCCCTGGGGGGGCAAAACCGGGGAGCTGTTTTTT; D gene: .; J gene: TRBJ2-2; clone size: .; V gene: TRBV7-2
CDR3 protein: CASSPLGLPQETQYF; CDR3 DNA: TGTGCCAGCAGCCCCCTGGGACTACCCCAAGAGACCCAGTACTTC; D gene: TRBD2; J gene: TRBJ2-5; clone size: few; V gene: TRBV9
CDR3 protein: CAWSRDRASGNTIYF; CDR3 DNA: TGTGCCTGGAGTAGGGACAGGGCCTCTGGAAACACCATATATTTT; D gene: TRBD1; J gene: TRBJ1-3; clone size: .; V gene: TRBV30
CDR3 protein: CASSLVNYEQYF; CDR3 DNA: TGTGCCAGCAGCTTGGTCAACTACGAGCAGTACTTC; D gene: .; J gene: TRBJ2-7; clone size: .; V gene: TRBV5-5
CDR3 protein: CASSLETGTGRGEAFF; CDR3 DNA: TGTGCCAGCAGCTTGGAGACGGGGACAGGGCGGGGTGAAGCTTTCTTT; D gene: TRBD1; J gene: TRBJ1-1; clone size: .; V gene: TRBV5-5
CDR3 protein: CASSFTTGHLNYGYTF; CDR3 DNA: TGCGCCAGCAGCTTCACCACGGGACACCTTAACTATGGCTACACCTTC; D gene: .; J gene: TRBJ1-2; clone size: .; V gene: TRBV5-1
CDR3 protein: CASSFGGGRDEQFF; CDR3 DNA: TGTGCCAGCAGCTTTGGCGGGGGACGCGATGAGCAGTTCTTC; D gene: TRBD2; J gene: TRBJ2-1; clone size: .; V gene: TRBV7-8
CDR3 protein: CAISGLAGGNTGELFF; CDR3 DNA: TGTGCCATCAGTGGACTAGCGGGGGGAAACACCGGGGAGCTGTTTTTT; D gene: TRBD2; J gene: TRBJ2-2; clone size: .; V gene: TRBV10-3
CDR3 protein: CASSFIRGEGTGELFF; CDR3 DNA: TGCGCCAGCAGCTTTATCCGGGGGGAGGGGACCGGGGAGCTGTTTTTT; D gene: TRBD2; J gene: TRBJ2-2; clone size: .; V gene: TRBV5-1
CDR3 protein: CASSQNHGQGSYEQYF; CDR3 DNA: TGTGCCAGCAGCCAGAATCACGGACAGGGCTCCTACGAGCAGTACTTC; D gene: TRBD1; J gene: TRBJ2-7; clone size: few; V gene: TRBV5-5
CDR3 protein: CASSPREPAPNSPLHF; CDR3 DNA: TGTGCCAGCAGCCCCCGGGAACCCGCGCCAAATTCACCCCTCCACTTT; D gene: .; J gene: TRBJ1-6; clone size: .; V gene: TRBV5-5
CDR3 protein: CASSSDRNYMNTEAFF; CDR3 DNA: TGTGCCAGCAGCTCGGACAGGAACTACATGAACACTGAAGCTTTCTTT; D gene: TRBD1; J gene: TRBJ1-1; clone size: few; V gene: TRBV7-9
CDR3 protein: CAWSPLGGFVTQYF; CDR3 DNA: TGTGCCTGGAGTCCCCTGGGGGGATTTGTGACCCAGTACTTC; D gene: .; J gene: TRBJ2-5; clone size: .; V gene: TRBV30
CDR3 protein: CASSLPLTRVYF; CDR3 DNA: TGTGCCAGCAGCTTGCCTCTTACCCGCGTATATTTT; D gene: .; J gene: TRBJ1-3; clone size: once; V gene: TRBV21-1
CDR3 protein: CASSPGTSSEQYF; CDR3 DNA: TGTGCCAGCAGCCCTGGGACTAGCAGTGAGCAGTACTTC; D gene: TRBD2; J gene: TRBJ2-7; clone size: .; V gene: TRBV11-2
CDR3 protein: CASSVGGGEAFF; CDR3 DNA: TGTGCCAGCAGCGTAGGAGGAGGGGAAGCTTTCTTT; D gene: .; J gene: TRBJ1-1; clone size: .; V gene: TRBV9
CDR3 protein: CASTGEIQEPLKETQYF; CDR3 DNA: TGTGCCAGCACCGGCGAAATACAGGAACCTTTAAAAGAGACCCAGTACTTC; D gene: .; J gene: TRBJ2-5; clone size: .; V gene: TRBV2
CDR3 protein: CASSLAGGAGEAFF; CDR3 DNA: TGTGCCAGCAGCTTAGCAGGGGGCGCAGGTGAAGCTTTCTTT; D gene: TRBD1; J gene: TRBJ1-1; clone size: .; V gene: TRBV11-1
CDR3 protein: CASSYGQQNIQYF; CDR3 DNA: TGTGCCAGCAGTTATGGACAACAAAACATTCAGTACTTC; D gene: .; J gene: TRBJ2-4; clone size: .; V gene: TRBV6-6
CDR3 protein: CASSLGRDTEAFF; CDR3 DNA: TGTGCCAGCAGCTTGGGCAGGGACACTGAAGCTTTCTTT; D gene: .; J gene: TRBJ1-1; clone size: .; V gene: TRBV5-8
CDR3 protein: CASSPKTEKTLHF; CDR3 DNA: TGTGCCAGCTCACCAAAGACAGAAAAAACCCTCCACTTT; D gene: .; J gene: TRBJ1-6; clone size: .; V gene: TRBV18
CDR3 protein: CASSSRAGQETQYF; CDR3 DNA: TGTGCCAGCAGTTCAAGGGCGGGCCAAGAGACCCAGTACTTC; D gene: .; J gene: TRBJ2-5; clone size: once; V gene: TRBV6-5
CDR3 protein: CATSGGAFGEETQYF; CDR3 DNA: TGTGCCACCAGCGGGGGGGCCTTCGGGGAAGAGACCCAGTACTTC; D gene: TRBD2; J gene: TRBJ2-5; clone size: .; V gene: TRBV19
CDR3 protein: CASSPTSGNTIYF; CDR3 DNA: TGTGCCAGCTCACCGACTTCGGGAAACACCATATATTTT; D gene: .; J gene: TRBJ1-3; clone size: many; V gene: TRBV18
CDR3 protein: CATSAGARSGANVLTF; CDR3 DNA: TGTGCCACCAGTGCAGGGGCCCGCTCTGGGGCCAACGTCCTGACTTTC; D gene: .; J gene: TRBJ2-6; clone size: .; V gene: TRBV24-1
CDR3 protein: CASSSQLAGALTGELFF; CDR3 DNA: TGTGCCAGCAGCTCCCAACTAGCGGGGGCCCTCACCGGGGAGCTGTTTTTT; D gene: TRBD2; J gene: TRBJ2-2; clone size: once; V gene: TRBV7-9
CDR3 protein: CASSAGGGGRQPQHF; CDR3 DNA: TGTGCCAGCAGCGCCGGAGGGGGGGGGAGACAGCCCCAGCATTTT; D gene: .; J gene: TRBJ1-5; clone size: .; V gene: TRBV11-2
CDR3 protein: CASSQGQGPGEFF; CDR3 DNA: TGTGCCAGCAGCCAAGGACAGGGTCCGGGGGAGTTCTTC; D gene: .; J gene: TRBJ2-1; clone size: .; V gene: TRBV3-1/TRBV3-2
CDR3 protein: CASSSGQGIGYTF; CDR3 DNA: TGTGCCAGCAGCTCAGGGCAGGGTATTGGCTACACCTTC; D gene: .; J gene: TRBJ1-2; clone size: .; V gene: TRBV7-2
CDR3 protein: CASSHPWGGNEQFF; CDR3 DNA: TGTGCCAGTAGCCACCCTTGGGGGGGGAATGAGCAGTTCTTC; D gene: TRBD2; J gene: TRBJ2-1; clone size: .; V gene: TRBV19